This TCR beta chain stems from a study of response to subunit inactivated influenza vaccine. TCRdb reprocessed the RT-PCR reads via MiXCR and lists one record per CDR3 protein. The sample holds under 850,000 distinct CDR3 sequences, about 18% seen once. The sample holds many counts of this clonotype. This CDR3 region has 14 residues. CDR1 is DFQATT, CDR2 SNEGSKA, per germline (reference sequence). The V gene end was trimmed by 1 base and the J gene end by 3 bases; junction bases not matched to a gene: 3. The clonotype originates from a man over 45 who received an inactivated influenza vaccine. The sequences come from PBMCs from blood, collected 4 to 6 days after vaccination. This rearrangement joins TRBV20-1 to TRBJ2-3; 8 bases align to TRBD2. The CDR3 DNA reads as TGCAGTGCTAGAGGCGGGAGGTCTACAGATACGCAGTATTTT. As protein: CSARGGRSTDTQYF.